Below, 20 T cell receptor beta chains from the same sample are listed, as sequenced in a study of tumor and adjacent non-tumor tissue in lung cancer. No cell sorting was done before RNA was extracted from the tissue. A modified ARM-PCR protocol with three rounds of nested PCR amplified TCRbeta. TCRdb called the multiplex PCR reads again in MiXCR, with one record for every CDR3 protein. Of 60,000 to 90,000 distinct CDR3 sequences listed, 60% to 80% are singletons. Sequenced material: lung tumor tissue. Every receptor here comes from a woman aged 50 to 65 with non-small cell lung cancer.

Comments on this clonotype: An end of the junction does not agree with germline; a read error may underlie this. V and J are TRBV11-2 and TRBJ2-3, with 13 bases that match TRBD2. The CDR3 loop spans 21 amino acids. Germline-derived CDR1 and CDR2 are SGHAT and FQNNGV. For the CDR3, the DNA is TGTACCAGCACTCCTTTAGTTCGGGCCTTGACTAGCGGGAGGAGCATAGATACGCAGTATTTT. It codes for CTSTPLVRALTSGRSIDTQYF.

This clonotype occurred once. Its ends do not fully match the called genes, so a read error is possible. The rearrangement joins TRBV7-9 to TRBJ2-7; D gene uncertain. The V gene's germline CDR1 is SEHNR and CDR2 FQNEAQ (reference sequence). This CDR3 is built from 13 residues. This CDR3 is CAISVKGEGEQYF. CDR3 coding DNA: TGTGCCATCAGCGTCAAGGGTGAAGGGGAGCAGTACTTC.

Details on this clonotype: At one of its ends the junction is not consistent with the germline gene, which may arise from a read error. The CDR3 bases are TGTTCCAGCAGTTTGACAGGGTTGGACACAAGAGAGCTGTTTTTT. This encodes CSSSLTGLDTRELFF. The rearrangement joins TRBV12-3 or TRBV12-4 to TRBJ2-2; 7 bases align to TRBD1. The CDR3 is made up of 15 amino acids.

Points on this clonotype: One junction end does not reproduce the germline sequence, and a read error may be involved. CDR3 sequence reads: CGSSQPTSRGAEQFF. CDR3 nucleotide sequence: TGCGGCAGCAGCCAACCCACTAGCCGAGGGGCAGAGCAGTTCTTC. V gene TRBV4-1 combines with J gene TRBJ2-1, with D possibly being TRBD2 (6 bases). Germline V lookup: CDR1 MGHRA, CDR2 YSYEKL. The CDR3 contains 15 residues.

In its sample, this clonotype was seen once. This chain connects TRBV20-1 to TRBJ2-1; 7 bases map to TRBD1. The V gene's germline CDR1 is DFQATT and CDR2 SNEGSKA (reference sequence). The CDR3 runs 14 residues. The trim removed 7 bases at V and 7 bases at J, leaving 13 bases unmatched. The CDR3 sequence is CSVIGGEVYNEQFF. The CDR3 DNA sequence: TGCAGTGTAATAGGGGGCGAGGTCTATAATGAGCAGTTCTTC.

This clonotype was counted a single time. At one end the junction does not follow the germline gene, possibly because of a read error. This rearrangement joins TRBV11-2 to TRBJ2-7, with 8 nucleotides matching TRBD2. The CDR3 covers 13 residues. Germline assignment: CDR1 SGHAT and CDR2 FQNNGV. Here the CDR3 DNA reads TGTGCCGGCAGCTTAGGGAATAGCGGGGAGCAATACTTC. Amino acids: CAGSLGNSGEQYF.

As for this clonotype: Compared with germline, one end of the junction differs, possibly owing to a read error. The CDR3, as DNA: TGTGTCAGCAGCTCCCACTATGAGCAGTACTTC. This sequence encodes CVSSSHYEQYF. The genes are TRBV4-2 and TRBJ2-7; D is unclear. Germline V CDR1 and CDR2: LGHNA, YNFKEQ. The length of the CDR3 is 11 residues.

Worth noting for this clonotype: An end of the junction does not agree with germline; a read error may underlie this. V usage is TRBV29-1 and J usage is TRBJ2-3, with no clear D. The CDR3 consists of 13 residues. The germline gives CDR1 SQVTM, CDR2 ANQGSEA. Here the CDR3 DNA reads TGCTGCGTTGTCGATGCATACACAGATACGCAGTATTTT. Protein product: CCVVDAYTDTQYF.

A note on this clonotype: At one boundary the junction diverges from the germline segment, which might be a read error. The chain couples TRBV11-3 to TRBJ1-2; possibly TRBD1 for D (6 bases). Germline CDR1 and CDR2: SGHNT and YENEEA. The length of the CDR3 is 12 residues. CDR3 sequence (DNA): TGTGTCACCGAGACAGGTTGCTATGGCTACATCTTC. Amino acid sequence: CVTETGCYGYIF.

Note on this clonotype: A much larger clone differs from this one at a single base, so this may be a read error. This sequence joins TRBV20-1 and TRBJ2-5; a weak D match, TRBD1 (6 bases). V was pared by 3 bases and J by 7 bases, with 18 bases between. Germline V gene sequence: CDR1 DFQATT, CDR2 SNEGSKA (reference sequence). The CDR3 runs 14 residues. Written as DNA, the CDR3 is TGCAGTGCTAGGTTGGGCAGGGGAGTGGGGACCCAGTACTTC. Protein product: CSARLGRGVGTQYF.

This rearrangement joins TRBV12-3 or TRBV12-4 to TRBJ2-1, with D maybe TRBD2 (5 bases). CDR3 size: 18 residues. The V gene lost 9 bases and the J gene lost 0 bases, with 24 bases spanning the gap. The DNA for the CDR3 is TGTGCCAGTGGTTTAAGGAGCGGCCTACAGAACTCCTACAATGAGCAGTTCTTC. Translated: CASGLRSGLQNSYNEQFF.

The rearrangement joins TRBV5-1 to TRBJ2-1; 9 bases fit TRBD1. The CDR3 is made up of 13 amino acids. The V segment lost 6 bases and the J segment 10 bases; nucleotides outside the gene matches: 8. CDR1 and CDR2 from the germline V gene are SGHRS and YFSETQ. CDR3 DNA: TGCGCCAGCACCCCAGAAACAGGGGGCGAGCAGTTCTTC. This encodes CASTPETGGEQFF.

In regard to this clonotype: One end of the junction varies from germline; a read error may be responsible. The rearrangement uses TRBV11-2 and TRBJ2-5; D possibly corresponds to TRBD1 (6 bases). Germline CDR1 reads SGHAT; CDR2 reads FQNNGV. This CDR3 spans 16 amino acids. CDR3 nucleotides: TGTGCCACCAGCTCCCTTTCGGGGACCCAGGGGGAGACCCAGTACTTC. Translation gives CATSSLSGTQGETQYF.

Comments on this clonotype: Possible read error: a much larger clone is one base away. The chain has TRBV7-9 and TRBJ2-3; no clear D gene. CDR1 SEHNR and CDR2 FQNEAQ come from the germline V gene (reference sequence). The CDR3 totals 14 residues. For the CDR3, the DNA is TGTGTCAGCAGCTCGCCACACAGCACAGATACGCAGTATTTT. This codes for CVSSSPHSTDTQYF.

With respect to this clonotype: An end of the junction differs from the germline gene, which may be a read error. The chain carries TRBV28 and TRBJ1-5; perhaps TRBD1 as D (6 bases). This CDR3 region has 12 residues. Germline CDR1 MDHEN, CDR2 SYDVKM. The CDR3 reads CASSSTGQPQDF. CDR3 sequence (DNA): TGTGCTAGCAGTTCTACAGGGCAGCCCCAGGATTTT.

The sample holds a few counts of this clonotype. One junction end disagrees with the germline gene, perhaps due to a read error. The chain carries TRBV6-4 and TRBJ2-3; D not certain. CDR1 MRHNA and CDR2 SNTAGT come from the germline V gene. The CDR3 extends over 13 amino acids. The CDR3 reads CASSDTSTDMQYF. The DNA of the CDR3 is TGTGCCAGCAGTGACACGAGCACAGATATGCAGTATTTT.

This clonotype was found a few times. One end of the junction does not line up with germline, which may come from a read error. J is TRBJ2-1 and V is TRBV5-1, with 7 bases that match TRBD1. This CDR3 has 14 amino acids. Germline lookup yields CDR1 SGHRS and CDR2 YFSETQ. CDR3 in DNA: TGCACCAGTAGCTTTGGGACAGCTTACAATGAGCAGTTCTTC. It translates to CTSSFGTAYNEQFF.

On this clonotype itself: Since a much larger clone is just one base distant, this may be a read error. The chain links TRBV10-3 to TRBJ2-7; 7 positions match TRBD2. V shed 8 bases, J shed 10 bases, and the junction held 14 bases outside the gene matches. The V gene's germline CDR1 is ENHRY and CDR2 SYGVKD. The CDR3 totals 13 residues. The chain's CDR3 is CAIVGGGERRQYF. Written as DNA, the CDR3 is TGTGCCATCGTGGGGGGGGGTGAAAGACGACAGTACTTC.

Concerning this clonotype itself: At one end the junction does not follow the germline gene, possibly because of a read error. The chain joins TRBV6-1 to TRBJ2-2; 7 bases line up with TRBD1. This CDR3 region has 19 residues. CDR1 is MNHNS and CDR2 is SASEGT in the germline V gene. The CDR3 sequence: CASSETGFGKNLNTGELFF. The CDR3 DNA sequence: TGTGCCAGCAGCGAGACAGGGTTTGGGAAGAACTTGAACACCGGGGAACTGTTTTTT.

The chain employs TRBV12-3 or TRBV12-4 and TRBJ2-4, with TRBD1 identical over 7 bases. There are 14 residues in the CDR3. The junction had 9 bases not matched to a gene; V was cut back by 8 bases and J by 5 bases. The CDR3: CASGTEGTENIQYF. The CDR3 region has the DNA TGTGCCAGCGGCACCGAAGGGACAGAAAACATTCAGTACTTC.